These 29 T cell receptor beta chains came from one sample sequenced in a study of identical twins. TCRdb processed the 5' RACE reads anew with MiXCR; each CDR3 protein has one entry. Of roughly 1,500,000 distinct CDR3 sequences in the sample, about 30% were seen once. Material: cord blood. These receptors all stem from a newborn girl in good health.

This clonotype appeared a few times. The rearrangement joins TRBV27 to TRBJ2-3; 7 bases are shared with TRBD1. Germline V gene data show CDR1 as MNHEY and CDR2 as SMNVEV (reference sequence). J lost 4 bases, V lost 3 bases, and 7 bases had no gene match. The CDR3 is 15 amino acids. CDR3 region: CASSFITGEPDTQYF. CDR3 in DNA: TGTGCCAGCAGTTTCATCACAGGGGAGCCAGATACGCAGTATTTT.

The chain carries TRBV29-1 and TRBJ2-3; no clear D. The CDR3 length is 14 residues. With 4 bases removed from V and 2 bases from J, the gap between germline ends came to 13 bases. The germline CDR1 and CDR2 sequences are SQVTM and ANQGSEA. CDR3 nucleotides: TGCAGCGTTGTAGGCTCTTCTCCCACAGATACGCAGTATTTT. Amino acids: CSVVGSSPTDTQYF.

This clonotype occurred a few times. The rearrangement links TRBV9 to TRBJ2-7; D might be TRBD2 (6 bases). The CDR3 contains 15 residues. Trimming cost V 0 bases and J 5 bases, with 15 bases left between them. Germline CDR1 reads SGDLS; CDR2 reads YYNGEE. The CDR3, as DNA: TGTGCCAGCAGCGTAGGGGCGGGACCCAGAAACGAGCAGTACTTC. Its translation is CASSVGAGPRNEQYF.

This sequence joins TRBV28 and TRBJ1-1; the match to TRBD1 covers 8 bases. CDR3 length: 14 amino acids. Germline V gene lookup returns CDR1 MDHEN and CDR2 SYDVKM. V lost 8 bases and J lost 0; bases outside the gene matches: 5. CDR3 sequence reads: CASRTTGVNTEAFF. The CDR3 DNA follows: TGTGCCAGCCGGACGACAGGGGTGAACACTGAAGCTTTCTTT. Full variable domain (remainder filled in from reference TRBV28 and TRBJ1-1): DVKVTQSSRYLVKRTGEKVFLECVQDMDHENMFWYRQDPGLGLRLIYFSYDVKMKEKGDIPEGYSVSREKKERFSLILESASTNQTSMYLCASRTTGVNTEAFFGQGTRLTVV.

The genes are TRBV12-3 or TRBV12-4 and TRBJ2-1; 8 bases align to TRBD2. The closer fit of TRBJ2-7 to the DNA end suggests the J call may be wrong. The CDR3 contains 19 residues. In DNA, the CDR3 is TGTGCCAGCAGTCCCAACCTGGGCGGGAGGAACAGGGAATACAATGAGCAGTACTTC. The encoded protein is CASSPNLGGRNREYNEQYF.

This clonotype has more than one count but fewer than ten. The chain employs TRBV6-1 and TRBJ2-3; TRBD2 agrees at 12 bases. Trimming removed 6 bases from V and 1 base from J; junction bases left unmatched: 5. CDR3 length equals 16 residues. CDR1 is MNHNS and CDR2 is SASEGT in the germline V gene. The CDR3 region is CASRLTSGGRTDTQYF. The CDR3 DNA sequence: TGTGCCAGCAGACTCACTAGCGGGGGGCGCACAGATACGCAGTATTTT.

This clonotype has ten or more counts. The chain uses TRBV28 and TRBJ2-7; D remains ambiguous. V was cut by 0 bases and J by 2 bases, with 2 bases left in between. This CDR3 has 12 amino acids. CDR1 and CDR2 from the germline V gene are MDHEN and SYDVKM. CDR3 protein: CASSLWAYEQYF. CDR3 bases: TGTGCCAGCAGTTTATGGGCCTACGAGCAGTACTTC.

The CDR3 is CASIRQGAREKLFF. In DNA, the CDR3 is TGTGCCAGCATCCGACAGGGGGCGAGGGAAAAACTGTTTTTT. The rearrangement joins TRBV27 to TRBJ1-4; TRBD1 agrees at 10 bases. V lost 7 bases, J lost 8 bases, and 7 bases stayed unmatched. Germline-derived CDR1 and CDR2 are MNHEY and SMNVEV (reference sequence). The CDR3 contains 14 residues.

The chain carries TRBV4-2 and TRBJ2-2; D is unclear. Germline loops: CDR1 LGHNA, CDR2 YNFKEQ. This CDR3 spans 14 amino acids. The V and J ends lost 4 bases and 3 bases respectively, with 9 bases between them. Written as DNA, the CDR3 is TGTGCCAGCAGCCTCCCGTGGGACACCGGGGAGCTGTTTTTT. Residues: CASSLPWDTGELFF.

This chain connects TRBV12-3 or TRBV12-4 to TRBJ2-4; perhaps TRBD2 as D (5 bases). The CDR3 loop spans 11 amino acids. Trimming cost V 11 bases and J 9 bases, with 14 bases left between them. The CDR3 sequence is CAGGMSGIQYF. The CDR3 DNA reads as TGTGCCGGTGGAATGAGCGGCATTCAGTACTTC.

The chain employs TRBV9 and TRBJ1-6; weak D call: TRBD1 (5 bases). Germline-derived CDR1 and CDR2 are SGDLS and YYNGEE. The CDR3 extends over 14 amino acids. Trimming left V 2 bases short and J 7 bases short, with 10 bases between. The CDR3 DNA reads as TGTGCCAGCAGCGTGGGGACCGCCAATTCACCCCTCCACTTT. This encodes CASSVGTANSPLHF. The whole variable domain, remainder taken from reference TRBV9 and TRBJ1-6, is DSGVTQTPKHLITATGQRVTLRCSPRSGDLSVYWYQQSLDQGLQFLIQYYNGEERAKGNILERFSAQQFPDLHSELNLSSLELGDSALYFCASSVGTANSPLHFGNGTRLTVT.

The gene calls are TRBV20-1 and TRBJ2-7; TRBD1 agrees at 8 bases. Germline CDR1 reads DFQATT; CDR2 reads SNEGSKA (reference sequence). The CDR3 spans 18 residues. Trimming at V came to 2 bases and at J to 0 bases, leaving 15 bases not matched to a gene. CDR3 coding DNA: TGCAGTGCTAGAACCCACCCAAGACAGGGGCAAAGCTCCTACGAGCAGTACTTC. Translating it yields CSARTHPRQGQSSYEQYF.

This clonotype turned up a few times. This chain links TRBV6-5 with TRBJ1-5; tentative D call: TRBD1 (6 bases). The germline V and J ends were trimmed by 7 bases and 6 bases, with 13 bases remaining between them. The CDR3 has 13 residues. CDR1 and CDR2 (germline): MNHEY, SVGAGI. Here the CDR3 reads CASTTGGGQPQHF. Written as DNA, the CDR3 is TGTGCCAGCACCACGGGGGGCGGTCAGCCCCAGCATTTT.

The CDR3 coding sequence is TGCGCCAGCAGCCAAGACCCCAGGGACGGGTACAATGAGCAGTTCTTC. Translation gives CASSQDPRDGYNEQFF. V usage is TRBV4-1 and J usage is TRBJ2-1, with D perhaps matching TRBD1 or TRBD2 (5 bases each). The CDR3 covers 16 residues. Trimming pared 0 bases from V and 4 bases from J, leaving 13 bases between. Germline V gene lookup returns CDR1 MGHRA and CDR2 YSYEKL.

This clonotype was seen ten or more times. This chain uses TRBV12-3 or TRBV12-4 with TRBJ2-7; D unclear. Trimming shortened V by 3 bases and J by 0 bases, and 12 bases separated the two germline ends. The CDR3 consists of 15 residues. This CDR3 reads CASSLSKGLSYEQYF. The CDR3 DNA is TGTGCCAGCAGTTTGTCTAAAGGTCTCTCCTACGAGCAGTACTTC.

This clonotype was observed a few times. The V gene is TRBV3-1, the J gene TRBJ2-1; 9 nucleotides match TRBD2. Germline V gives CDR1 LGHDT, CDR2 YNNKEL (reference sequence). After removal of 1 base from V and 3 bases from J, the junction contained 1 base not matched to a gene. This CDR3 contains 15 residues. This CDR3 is CASSQASGIYNEQFF. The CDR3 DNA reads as TGTGCCAGCAGCCAAGCTAGCGGGATCTACAATGAGCAGTTCTTC.

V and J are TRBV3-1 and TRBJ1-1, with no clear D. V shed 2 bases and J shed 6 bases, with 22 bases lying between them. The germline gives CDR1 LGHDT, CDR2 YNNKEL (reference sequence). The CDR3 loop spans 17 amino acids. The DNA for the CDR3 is TGTGCCAGCAGCCAACGAAGAGTACTGGCCTTTGTGGCTGAAGCTTTCTTT. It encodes CASSQRRVLAFVAEAFF. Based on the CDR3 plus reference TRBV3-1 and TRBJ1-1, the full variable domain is DTAVSQTPKYLVTQMGNDKSIKCEQNLGHDTMYWYKQDSKKFLKIMFSYNNKELIINETVPNRFSPKSPDKAHLNLHINSLELGDSAVYFCASSQRRVLAFVAEAFFGQGTRLTVV.

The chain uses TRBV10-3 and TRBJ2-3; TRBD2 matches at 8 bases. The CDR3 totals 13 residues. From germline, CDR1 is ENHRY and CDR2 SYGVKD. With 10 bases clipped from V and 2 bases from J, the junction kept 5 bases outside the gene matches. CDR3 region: CATIAGTTDTQYF. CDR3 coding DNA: TGTGCCACAATAGCGGGGACCACAGATACGCAGTATTTT.

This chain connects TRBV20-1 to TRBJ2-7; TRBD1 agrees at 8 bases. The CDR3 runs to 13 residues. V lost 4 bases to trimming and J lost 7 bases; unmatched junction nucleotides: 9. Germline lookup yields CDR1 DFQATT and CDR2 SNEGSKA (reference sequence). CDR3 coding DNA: TGCAGTGCTATAACAGGGGGTCACAATGAGCAGTACTTC. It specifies CSAITGGHNEQYF.

Here the CDR3 reads CSVARRQGGTDTQYF. CDR3 coding DNA: TGCAGCGTCGCACGGCGGCAAGGGGGCACAGATACGCAGTATTTT. This chain joins TRBV29-1 and TRBJ2-3, with D tentatively TRBD1 (5 bases). There are 15 residues in the CDR3. CDR1 and CDR2 from the germline V gene are SQVTM and ANQGSEA. Trimming left V 6 bases short and J 1 base short, with 17 bases between.

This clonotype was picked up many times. CDR3 in amino acids: CATSGAGVLSYNEQFF. The CDR3, as DNA: TGTGCCACCAGTGGAGCGGGGGTCCTCTCCTACAATGAGCAGTTCTTC. This sequence joins TRBV24-1 and TRBJ2-1, with 8 bases lining up with TRBD2. Germline assignment: CDR1 KGHDR and CDR2 SFDVKD. The trim removed 5 bases at V and 0 bases at J, leaving 5 bases unmatched. This CDR3 spans 16 amino acids.

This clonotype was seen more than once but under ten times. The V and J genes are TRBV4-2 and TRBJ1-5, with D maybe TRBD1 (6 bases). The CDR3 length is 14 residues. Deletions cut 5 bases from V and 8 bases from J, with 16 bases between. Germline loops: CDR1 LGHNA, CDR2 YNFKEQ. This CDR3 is CASSSGGGKEPQHF. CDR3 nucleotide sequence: TGTGCCAGCAGCTCCGGAGGGGGTAAGGAGCCCCAGCATTTT.

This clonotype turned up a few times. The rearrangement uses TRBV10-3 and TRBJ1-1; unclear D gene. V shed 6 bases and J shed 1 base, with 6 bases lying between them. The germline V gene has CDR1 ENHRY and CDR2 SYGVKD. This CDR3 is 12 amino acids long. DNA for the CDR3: TGTGCCATCAGAGCAGGGAACACTGAAGCTTTCTTT. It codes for CAIRAGNTEAFF.

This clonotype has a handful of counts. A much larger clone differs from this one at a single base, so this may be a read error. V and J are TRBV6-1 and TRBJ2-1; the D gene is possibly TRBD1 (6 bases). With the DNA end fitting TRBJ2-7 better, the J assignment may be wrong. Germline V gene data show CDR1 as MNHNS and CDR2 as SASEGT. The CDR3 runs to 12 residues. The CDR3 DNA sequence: TGTGCCAGCAGTGAAAGGGACAATGAGCAGTACTTC. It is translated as CASSERDNEQYF.

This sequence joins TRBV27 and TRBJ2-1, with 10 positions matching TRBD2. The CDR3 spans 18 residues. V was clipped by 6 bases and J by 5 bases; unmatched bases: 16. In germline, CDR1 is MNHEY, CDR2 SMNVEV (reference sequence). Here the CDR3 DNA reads TGTGCCAGCAGCGGGCTAGCGGGGGAATCCTACGAGGACAATGAGCAGTTCTTC. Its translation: CASSGLAGESYEDNEQFF.

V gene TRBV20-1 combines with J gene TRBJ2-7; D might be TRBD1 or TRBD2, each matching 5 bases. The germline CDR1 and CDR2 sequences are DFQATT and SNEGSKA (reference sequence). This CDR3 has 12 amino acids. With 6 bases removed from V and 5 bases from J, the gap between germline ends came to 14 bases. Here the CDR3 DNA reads TGCAGTGCCCCTATTCGGGGCCACGAGCAGTACTTC. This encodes CSAPIRGHEQYF.

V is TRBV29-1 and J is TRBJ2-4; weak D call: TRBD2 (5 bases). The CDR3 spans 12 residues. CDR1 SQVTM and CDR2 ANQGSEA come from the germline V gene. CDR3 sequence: CSFGLAKNIQYF. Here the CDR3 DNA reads TGCAGTTTTGGACTAGCCAAAAACATTCAGTACTTC.

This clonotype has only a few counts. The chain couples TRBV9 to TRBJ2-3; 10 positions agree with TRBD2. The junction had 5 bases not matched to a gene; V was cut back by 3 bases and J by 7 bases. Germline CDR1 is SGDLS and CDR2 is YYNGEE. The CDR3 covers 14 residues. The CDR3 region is CASSGGTSENTQYF. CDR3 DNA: TGTGCCAGCAGCGGGGGGACTAGCGAGAATACGCAGTATTTT.

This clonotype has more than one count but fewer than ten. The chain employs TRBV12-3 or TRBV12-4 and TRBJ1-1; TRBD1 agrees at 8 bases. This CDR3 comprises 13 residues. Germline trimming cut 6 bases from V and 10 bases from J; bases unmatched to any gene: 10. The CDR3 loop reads CASRDTGGLGAFF. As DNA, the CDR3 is TGTGCCAGCAGGGATACAGGGGGGTTGGGAGCTTTCTTT.